The 21 T cell receptor beta chains presented below share a single source sample, sequenced in a study of shared clonotypes between healthy human individuals. The data were produced by immunoSEQ multiplex PCR, yet TCRdb's version contains in-frame clones alone and is incomplete. Seen here are approximately 2.5 million clones, around 94% observed once, and the top ten hold under 0.15%. The sample consisted of naive CD4+ T cells sorted from blood. The subset denotes: CD45RA+ positively selected. Every receptor here comes from a young man in good health.

This chain links TRBV7-2 with TRBJ2-1; tentative D call: TRBD1 (6 bases). The CDR3 totals 18 residues. In germline, CDR1 is SGHTA, CDR2 FQGNSA. Trimming removed 0 bases from V and 2 bases from J, with 17 bases in between. This CDR3 reads CASSLANPRQAPYNEQFF. DNA for the CDR3: TGTGCCAGCAGCTTAGCGAACCCCCGACAGGCACCCTACAATGAGCAGTTCTTC.

The rearrangement uses TRBV18 and TRBJ1-4; no clear D gene. Deletions cut 3 bases from V and 3 bases from J, with 11 bases between. The CDR3 contains 15 residues. Germline assignment: CDR1 KGHSH and CDR2 LQKENI. As DNA, the CDR3 is TGTGCCAGCTCACCCGACGGCTACGCTAATGAAAAACTGTTTTTT. Translating it yields CASSPDGYANEKLFF. Based on the CDR3 plus reference TRBV18 and TRBJ1-4, the full variable domain is NAGVMQNPRHLVRRRGQEARLRCSPMKGHSHVYWYRQLPEEGLKFMVYLQKENIIDESGMPKERFSAEFPKEGPSILRIQQVVRGDSAAYFCASSPDGYANEKLFFGSGTQLSVL.

This clone occurred once. The V gene is TRBV2, the J gene TRBJ2-2; possible D gene TRBD2, 5 bases. CDR1 SNHLY and CDR2 FYNNEI come from the germline V gene. Trimming cost V 0 bases and J 4 bases, with 24 bases left between them. This CDR3 has 20 amino acids. The CDR3 protein is CASSEAPHPAPLAPTGELFF. CDR3 DNA: TGTGCCAGCAGTGAAGCGCCCCATCCGGCTCCGCTAGCACCCACCGGGGAGCTGTTTTTT.

This clone has just one count. This chain connects TRBV7-3 to TRBJ2-7, with TRBD1 identical over 9 bases. The CDR3 is made up of 14 amino acids. V gave up 5 bases and J gave up 6 bases; unmatched junction bases: 8. Germline V gene lookup returns CDR1 SGHTA and CDR2 FQGTGA. The CDR3 DNA follows: TGTGCCAGCAGCCCCACGGGACAGGGTCGCGAGCAGTACTTC. It is translated as CASSPTGQGREQYF.

J is TRBJ2-7 and V is TRBV4-3; 7 bases align to TRBD1. This CDR3 is built from 15 residues. V shed 0 bases, J shed 5 bases, and the junction held 7 bases outside the gene matches. Germline V gene data show CDR1 as LGHNA and CDR2 as YSLEER. CDR3 bases: TGCGCCAGCAGCCAAGATTACAGGGGTGCCGACGAGCAGTACTTC. Its translation: CASSQDYRGADEQYF.

Worth noting for this clone: Other DNA sequences in this sample translate to the same CDR3. V usage is TRBV7-2 and J usage is TRBJ1-1; D is uncertain. The V end lost 1 base, the J end lost 1 base, and 7 bases lay between the germline ends. This CDR3 contains 14 residues. Germline V lookup: CDR1 SGHTA, CDR2 FQGNSA. The CDR3 DNA reads as TGTGCCAGCAGCTTAGAGGGAGGGAACACTGAAGCTTTCTTT. Encoded protein: CASSLEGGNTEAFF.

This clone was seen once. The rearrangement uses TRBV27 and TRBJ2-1, with D unresolved. Trimming removed 0 bases from V and 7 bases from J, with 7 bases in between. Per germline, CDR1 MNHEY and CDR2 SMNVEV (reference sequence). CDR3 length: 13 residues. CDR3 sequence reads: CASSLSSGNEQFF. In DNA form, the CDR3 reads TGTGCCAGCAGTTTATCTTCTGGGAATGAGCAGTTCTTC.

This chain uses TRBV6-1 with TRBJ2-6, with 9 bases that match TRBD1. The length of the CDR3 is 15 residues. V lost 4 bases to trimming and J lost 4 bases; unmatched junction nucleotides: 2. Germline assignment: CDR1 MNHNS and CDR2 SASEGT. CDR3: CASSGDRAGANVLTF. The CDR3 DNA is TGTGCCAGCAGTGGGGACAGGGCCGGGGCCAACGTCCTGACTTTC.

The V and J genes are TRBV6-5 and TRBJ2-5; the D gene is possibly TRBD1 (6 bases). Germline values: CDR1 MNHEY, CDR2 SVGAGI. The CDR3 has 15 amino acids. V gave up 6 bases and J gave up 3 bases, with 17 bases separating them. CDR3 sequence reads: CASSQSGVLKETQYF. Written as DNA, the CDR3 is TGTGCCAGCAGCCAGTCAGGGGTTTTGAAAGAGACCCAGTACTTC.

The chain uses TRBV11-2 and TRBJ2-1, with D perhaps matching TRBD1 or TRBD2 (5 bases each). In germline, CDR1 is SGHAT, CDR2 FQNNGV. The CDR3 is made up of 14 amino acids. V was cut by 5 bases and J by 4 bases, with 12 bases left in between. The CDR3, as DNA: TGTGCCAGCAGCAGGGGTGAGGGATACAATGAGCAGTTCTTC. This sequence encodes CASSRGEGYNEQFF.

The chain joins TRBV5-5 to TRBJ1-2; 8 bases are shared with TRBD1. Trimming cost V 4 bases and J 7 bases; bases outside gene matches: 3. CDR3 length equals 12 residues. In germline, CDR1 is SGHKS, CDR2 YYEKEE (reference sequence). This chain's CDR3 is CASSPGGFGYTF. As DNA, the CDR3 is TGTGCCAGCAGCCCAGGGGGCTTTGGCTACACCTTC.

Points on this clone: The sample carries other DNA sequences with the same CDR3. The chain couples TRBV5-1 to TRBJ2-1; D unclear. The germline V gene has CDR1 SGHRS and CDR2 YFSETQ. V was shortened by 0 bases and J by 8 bases, with 6 bases between the two germline ends. The CDR3 extends over 12 amino acids. The CDR3 protein is CASSLVGHEQFF. The CDR3 DNA is TGCGCCAGCAGCTTGGTAGGTCATGAGCAGTTCTTC.

Comment on this clone: Other DNA sequences within the sample encode an identical CDR3. The chain uses TRBV7-9 and TRBJ1-2; D might be TRBD1 (6 bases). Germline lookup yields CDR1 SEHNR and CDR2 FQNEAQ (reference sequence). The CDR3 totals 12 residues. The V gene lost 6 bases and the J gene lost 8 bases, with 13 bases spanning the gap. This CDR3 is CASRQGGGGYTF. CDR3 DNA sequence: TGTGCCAGCAGACAGGGTGGCGGGGGCTACACCTTC.

CDR3 DNA: TGTGCCAGCAGTTTATTGGCAGGTCCGCTGGAGCAGTACTTC. As protein: CASSLLAGPLEQYF. The V call is TRBV28, the J call TRBJ2-7; D remains unclear. V gave up 1 base and J gave up 7 bases, with 14 bases separating them. CDR3 length: 14 residues. Germline V gene data show CDR1 as MDHEN and CDR2 as SYDVKM.

About this clone: At the DNA level, this CDR3 is encoded by other sequences in the same sample as well. The chain employs TRBV5-1 and TRBJ2-3; tentatively, D is TRBD2 (6 bases). CDR3 length: 15 residues. Germline loops: CDR1 SGHRS, CDR2 YFSETQ. V lost 1 base and J 1 base, leaving 10 bases between the germline ends. The CDR3 region is CASSLSLAGTDTQYF. For the CDR3, the DNA is TGCGCCAGCAGCTTGTCTTTAGCGGGCACAGATACGCAGTATTTT.

The chain is built from TRBV29-1 and TRBJ2-1; 7 bases agree with TRBD1. Germline-derived CDR1 and CDR2 are SQVTM and ANQGSEA. The CDR3 loop spans 12 amino acids. The CDR3 DNA sequence: TGCGTCGGGACAGTCACCTTCAATGAGCAGTTCTTC. Encoded protein: CVGTVTFNEQFF.

The chain uses TRBV7-2 and TRBJ1-4; no reliable D call. Germline CDR1 reads SGHTA; CDR2 reads FQGNSA. V was pared by 3 bases and J by 0 bases, with 8 bases between. This CDR3 comprises 15 residues. CDR3 loop: CASSFSDATNEKLFF. The CDR3 bases are TGTGCCAGCAGCTTCTCAGACGCAACTAATGAAAAACTGTTTTTT. The variable domain in full, completed from reference TRBV7-2 and TRBJ1-4, reads GAGVSQSPSNKVTEKGKDVELRCDPISGHTALYWYRQSLGQGLEFLIYFQGNSAPDKSGLPSDRFSAERTGGSVSTLTIQRTQQEDSAVYLCASSFSDATNEKLFFGSGTQLSVL.

The chain carries TRBV28 and TRBJ2-5; 10 bases are a match to TRBD1. J lost 2 bases, V lost 2 bases, and 8 bases had no gene match. Germline V lookup: CDR1 MDHEN, CDR2 SYDVKM. The CDR3 is 17 residues long. The CDR3 here is CASSLGQGVGRQETQYF. The CDR3, as DNA: TGTGCCAGCAGTTTAGGACAGGGGGTTGGTCGTCAAGAGACCCAGTACTTC.

The chain uses TRBV30 and TRBJ1-2; D is uncertain. The CDR3 has 15 amino acids. The V end lost 0 bases, the J end lost 4 bases, and 15 bases lay between the germline ends. Per the germline V gene, CDR1 is GTSNPN and CDR2 is SVGIG (reference sequence). The CDR3 reads CAWSVGSFTLYGYTF. CDR3 bases: TGTGCCTGGAGTGTGGGTTCCTTTACCCTCTATGGCTACACCTTC.

This clone was detected only once. This chain uses TRBV11-3 with TRBJ2-3, with 7 bases fitting TRBD2. V trimming: 1 base; J trimming: 1 base; junction bases outside the gene matches: 5. The V gene's germline CDR1 is SGHNT and CDR2 YENEEA. The CDR3 runs 16 residues. CDR3 DNA sequence: TGTGCCAGCAGCTTAGGTCGCGGGAGTGGCACAGATACGCAGTATTTT. Translated: CASSLGRGSGTDTQYF.

A word on this clone: In the same sample, other DNA sequences code for this CDR3. The V and J genes are TRBV28 and TRBJ1-6; 7 bases align to TRBD1. Germline V gene lookup returns CDR1 MDHEN and CDR2 SYDVKM. V was pared by 6 bases and J by 4 bases, with 3 bases of the junction left unmatched. The CDR3 consists of 14 residues. The DNA for the CDR3 is TGTGCCAGCAGCCCGGGACAGTATAATTCACCCCTCCACTTT. The encoded protein is CASSPGQYNSPLHF.